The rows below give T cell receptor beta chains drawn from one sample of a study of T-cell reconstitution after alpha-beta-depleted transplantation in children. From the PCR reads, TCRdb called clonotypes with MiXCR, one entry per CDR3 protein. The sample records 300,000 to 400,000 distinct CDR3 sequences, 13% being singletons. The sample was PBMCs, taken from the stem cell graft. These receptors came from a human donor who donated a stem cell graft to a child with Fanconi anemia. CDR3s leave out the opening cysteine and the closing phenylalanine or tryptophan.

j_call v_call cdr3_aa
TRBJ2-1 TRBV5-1 ASSKPGDEQF
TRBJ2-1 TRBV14 ASRVAGGLQQF
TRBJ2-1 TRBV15 ATSSSGGGSNEQF
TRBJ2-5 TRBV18 ASQDRVEETQY
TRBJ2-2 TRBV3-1 ASSQRGARELF
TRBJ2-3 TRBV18 ASSTSGGRTDTQY
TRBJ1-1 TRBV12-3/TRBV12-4 ASSLGAGETEAF
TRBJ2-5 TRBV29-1 SVRGQIQETQY
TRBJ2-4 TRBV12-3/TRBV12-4 ASSLENIQY
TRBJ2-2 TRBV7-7 ASSLEIGGTGELF
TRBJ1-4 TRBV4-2 ASSQGQGWNEKLF
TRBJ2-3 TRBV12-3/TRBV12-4 ASSPEWVSTDTQY
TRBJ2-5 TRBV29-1 SVVGRGETQY
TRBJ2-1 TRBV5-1 ASAGTGARNEQF
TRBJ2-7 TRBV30 AWSPSGSYEQY
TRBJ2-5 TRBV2 ASMWGGQGQETQY
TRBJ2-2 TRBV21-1 ASRASEELF
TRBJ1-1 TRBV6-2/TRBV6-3 ASSLLGTGRSNTEAF
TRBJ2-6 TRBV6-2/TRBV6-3 ATRRAGSFSGANVLT
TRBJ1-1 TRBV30 AWSYLTEAF
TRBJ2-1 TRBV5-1 ASSPLTTSNSYNEQF
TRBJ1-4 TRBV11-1 ASRSADGEKLF
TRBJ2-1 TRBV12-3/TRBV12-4 ASRIRARAYNEQF
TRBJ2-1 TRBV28 ASSSGWDEQF
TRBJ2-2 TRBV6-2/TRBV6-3 ASSQTGGNTGELF
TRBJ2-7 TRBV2 ACGGVHYEQY
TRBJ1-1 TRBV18 ASSSATGKLNTEAF
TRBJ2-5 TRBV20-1 SARDPNGETQY
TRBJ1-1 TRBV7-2 ASRPTGGWTEAF
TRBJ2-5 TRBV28 ASRGTGKETQY
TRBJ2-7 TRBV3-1 ASSQDRGFWVQY
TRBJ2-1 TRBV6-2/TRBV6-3 ASSYSILAGGSYNEQF
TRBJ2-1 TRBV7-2 ASSPKTGRGNEQF
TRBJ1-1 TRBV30 AWSPGTENTEAF
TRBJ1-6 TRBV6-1 ASSERHRDSPLH
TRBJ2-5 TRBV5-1 ASSHGTGRETQY
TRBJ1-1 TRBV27 ASWEGEGMNTEAF
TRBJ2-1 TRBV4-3 ASSQEPPSVYNEQF
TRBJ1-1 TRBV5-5 ASSSGQGEAF
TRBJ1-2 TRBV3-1 ATSQGETGSKSYT
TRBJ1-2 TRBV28 ASRQGALGYT
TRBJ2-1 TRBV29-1 SGTKSGDEQF